The clone carrying this T cell receptor beta chain was counted a few times. What it recognizes is unknown. The data belong to a study of T cells in Graves' hyperthyroidism and ophthalmopathy. Broader study findings: Expanded thyroid clonotypes (above 0.001) were mostly also found in blood. In simple terms, a model built on 13 V-J features told ophthalmopathy apart from stable hyperthyroidism.

RNA transcripts provided the source from which TCR beta CDR3 regions were amplified. Primed by the HTBI set, a first-round RT-PCR was run on the TCR CDR3. TCRdb independently ran MiXCR on the multiplex PCR reads; one entry per CDR3 protein. The sample consists of about 350,000 distinct CDR3 sequences, about 15% of them appearing once. Germline values: CDR1 MNHNS, CDR2 SASEGT. The CDR3 length is 18 residues. V was clipped by 6 bases and J by 4 bases; unmatched bases: 16. PBMCs stemmed from 10 ml fresh peripheral blood. The receptor comes from a woman aged 30 to 39 with Graves' hyperthyroidism. V gene TRBV6-1 combines with J gene TRBJ2-2; 8 bases are a match to TRBD2. The sample consisted of blood. CDR3 coding DNA: TGTGCCAGCAGCCTCTCAAGGAGCGGGAGTTTCGGCACCGGGGAGCTGTTTTTT. Its translation is CASSLSRSGSFGTGELFF.